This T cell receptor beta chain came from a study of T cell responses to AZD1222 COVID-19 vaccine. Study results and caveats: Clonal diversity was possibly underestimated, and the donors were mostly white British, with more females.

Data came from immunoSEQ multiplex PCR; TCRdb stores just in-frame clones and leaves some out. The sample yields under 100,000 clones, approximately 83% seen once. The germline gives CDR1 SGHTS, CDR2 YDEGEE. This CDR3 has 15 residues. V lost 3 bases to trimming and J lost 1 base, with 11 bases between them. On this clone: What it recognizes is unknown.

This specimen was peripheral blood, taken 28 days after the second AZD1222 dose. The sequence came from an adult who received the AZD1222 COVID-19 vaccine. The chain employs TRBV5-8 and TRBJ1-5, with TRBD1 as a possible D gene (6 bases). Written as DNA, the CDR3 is TGTGCCAGCAGCTCGTGGGGGGGCAGCAATCAGCCCCAGCATTTT. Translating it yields CASSSWGGSNQPQHF.